Shown below are 27 T cell receptor beta chains from a single sample sequenced in a study of CD8+CD57+ T cells in acquired aplastic anemia. For CDR3 and TCR beta VDJ profiling, genomic DNA was the template used. TCRdb itself ran the reads through MiXCR, one entry per CDR3 protein. The sample includes 200,000 to 300,000 distinct CDR3 sequences, 82% seen only once; the top ten take 35% to 50%. For sequencing, patients were chosen who had shown expansion of CD8+CD57+ cells by flow cytometry. The sequenced material came from sorted CD4+, CD8+, or CD8+CD57+ T cells (not recorded which) from PBMCs. Source of these receptors: a human donor with aplastic anemia.

With regard to this clonotype: No conserved phenylalanine or tryptophan is present at the end of the CDR3, so a read error is the likely explanation. The limits of the CDR3 on the DNA are not certain, so only TCRdb's listed CDR3 is given. The rearrangement links TRBV2 to TRBJ2-5; the table's D gene call, TRBD1, was not cross checked with the DNA. Termini included, the CDR3 measures 15 amino acids. From germline, CDR1 is SNHLY and CDR2 FYNNEI. CDR3 protein: CASSAGGIYEQFFEP.

About this clonotype itself: The DNA is left out, because the CDR3 cannot be placed on it with certainty; the CDR3 is given as TCRdb lists it. This chain uses TRBV7-9 with TRBJ2-3. Germline V gives CDR1 SEHNR, CDR2 FQNEAQ (reference sequence). The CDR3 sequence runs 14 residues, both termini included. The CDR3 loop is CASSYARETQYFGF.

V gene TRBV7-3 combines with J gene TRBJ2-7; D not resolved. Germline V gives CDR1 SGHTA, CDR2 FQGTGA. V shed 2 bases and J shed 1 base, with 21 bases lying between them. The CDR3 spans 18 residues. The CDR3 loop reads CASSLPRDATTHSYEQYV. The DNA for the CDR3 is TGTGCCAGCAGCTTACCTCGAGACGCGACAACGCATTCCTACGAGCAGTACGTC.

J is TRBJ1-1 and V is TRBV4-2; no definite D call. This CDR3 has 12 amino acids. Germline values: CDR1 LGHNA, CDR2 YNFKEQ. V was shortened by 0 bases and J by 3 bases, with 2 bases between the two germline ends. The CDR3 loop is CASSQDDTEAFF. CDR3 coding DNA: TGTGCCAGCAGCCAAGACGACACTGAAGCTTTCTTT.

The chain is built from TRBV7-9 and TRBJ2-3, with D perhaps matching TRBD2 (5 bases). The CDR3 sequence is 13 residues long. Trimming pared 1 base from V and 14 bases from J, leaving 16 bases between. Germline CDR1 and CDR2: SEHNR and FQNEAQ (reference sequence). This CDR3 is CASSLGNTGELYF. The CDR3 nucleotides read TGTGCCAGCAGCTTAGGGAACACCGGGGAGCTGTATTTT. The whole variable domain, remainder taken from reference TRBV7-9 and TRBJ2-3, is DTGVSQNPRHKITKRGQNVTFRCDPISEHNRLYWYRQTLGQGPEFLTYFQNEAQLEKSRLLSDRFSAERPKGSFSTLEIQRTEQGDSAMYLCASSLGNTGELYFGPGTRLTVL.

The chain employs TRBV5-1 and TRBJ2-3, with a tentative D call TRBD2 (5 bases). Germline V gives CDR1 SGHRS, CDR2 YFSETQ. Trimming pared 4 bases from V and 8 bases from J, leaving 17 bases between. This CDR3 comprises 14 residues. As DNA, the CDR3 is TGCGCCAGCAGCCTAGCTCAGGATCCCGGTACGCAGTATTTT. It specifies CASSLAQDPGTQYF.

The chain couples TRBV7-9 to TRBJ2-1; possibly TRBD1 for D (6 bases). CDR1 SEHNR and CDR2 FQNEAQ come from the germline V gene (reference sequence). Trimming stripped 4 bases from V and 8 bases from J, with 21 bases between. The CDR3 has 16 amino acids. The CDR3 loop reads CASSYGRTASTDEQFF. CDR3 DNA: TGTGCCAGCAGCTATGGACGGACAGCTAGCACAGATGAGCAGTTCTTC.

The CDR3 is CASSLGGTGPENQYF. The CDR3 region has the DNA TGTGCCAGCAGCTTGGGAGGGACAGGGCCAGAGAATCAGTACTTC. V usage is TRBV2 and J usage is TRBJ2-5; 9 bases are shared with TRBD1. Germline CDR1 SNHLY, CDR2 FYNNEI. V lost 6 bases to trimming and J lost 11 bases; unmatched junction nucleotides: 16. CDR3 length equals 15 residues.

The chain carries TRBV7-2 and TRBJ2-3; 14 positions match TRBD2. The J segment lost 6 bases and the V segment lost 1 base, leaving 3 bases of the junction unmatched. The CDR3 runs to 16 residues. The germline CDR1 and CDR2 sequences are SGHTA and FQGNSA. The CDR3 region is CASSLETSGRGDTQYF. CDR3 DNA: TGTGCCAGCAGCTTAGAGACTAGCGGGAGGGGTGATACGCAGTATTTT.

The chain has TRBV9 and TRBJ1-5; D unresolved. Trimming removed 7 bases at V and 16 bases at J, with 27 bases between. CDR1 is SGDLS, CDR2 YYNGEE, per germline. CDR3 length equals 14 residues. The CDR3 DNA reads as TGTGCCAGCGGTGAGGCGTGGAACATTCAGTACTTCCATTTT. Translating it yields CASGEAWNIQYFHF.

In the case of this clonotype: At one of its ends the junction is not consistent with the germline gene, which may arise from a read error. The CDR3 sequence: CGSRHGGAGVKYF. CDR3 DNA sequence: TGTGGCAGCCGACACGGGGGCGCCGGGGTCAAGTATTTT. This rearrangement joins TRBV2 to TRBJ2-3, with D tentatively TRBD1 or TRBD2 (6 bases each). The CDR3 is 13 residues long. Germline V CDR1 and CDR2: SNHLY, FYNNEI.

Worth noting for this clonotype: The final CDR3 position lacks the conserved phenylalanine or tryptophan, pointing to a likely read error. The DNA is left out, because the CDR3 cannot be placed on it with certainty; the CDR3 is given as TCRdb lists it. The chain is built from TRBV7-2 and TRBJ2-3. Germline assignment: CDR1 SGHTA and CDR2 FQGNSA. The length of the CDR3 is 13 amino acids, counting both ends. The CDR3 region is CASAEDTEAFFEQ.

In the case of this clonotype: In this CDR3 the conserved last residue, phenylalanine or tryptophan, is missing, so a read error is likely. Because the CDR3's place on the DNA is in doubt, the DNA is left out and the CDR3 is given as listed by TCRdb. The chain joins TRBV7-9 to TRBJ1-5; the table's D call of TRBD1 was not tested on the DNA. Both ends counted, the CDR3 spans 13 residues. Germline V gene data show CDR1 as SEHNR and CDR2 as FQNEAQ (reference sequence). CDR3 loop: CASSYPGSRASDL.

As concerns this clonotype: One junction end disagrees with the germline gene, perhaps due to a read error. The chain couples TRBV6-1 to TRBJ2-1, with TRBD2 matching 7 bases. The germline CDR1 and CDR2 sequences are MNHNS and SASEGT. The length of the CDR3 is 13 residues. In DNA, the CDR3 is TGTGCCAGCAAGCAGGGACCAGCGGGAAGTCTGTCCTTC. Residues: CASKQGPAGSLSF.

This clonotype was observed a handful of times. The chain uses TRBV7-9 and TRBJ1-2, with D unclear. The CDR3 runs to 13 residues. Looked up from germline, CDR1 is SEHNR and CDR2 is FQNEAQ (reference sequence). Trimming removed 3 bases from V and 8 bases from J, with 13 bases in between. The CDR3 DNA reads as TGTGCCAGCAGCTTTCAAAGAAGCGGGGGCTACACCTTC. Translating it yields CASSFQRSGGYTF.

To note about this clonotype: The CDR3 carries no conserved terminal phenylalanine or tryptophan, so it likely arises from a read error. The limits of the CDR3 on the DNA are not certain, so only TCRdb's listed CDR3 is given. V is TRBV7-9 and J is TRBJ2-3; the table gives TRBD2 as D, unverified against the DNA. Looked up from germline, CDR1 is SEHNR and CDR2 is FQNEAQ (reference sequence). Including both end residues, the CDR3 is 13 amino acids long. The CDR3 spells CASSVERSGGRYE.

The chain recombines TRBV7-9 with TRBJ1-1; no definite D call. CDR3 length: 15 residues. Germline V gives CDR1 SEHNR, CDR2 FQNEAQ (reference sequence). Trimming stripped 3 bases from V and 0 bases from J, with 11 bases between. In nucleotides, the CDR3 is TGTGCCAGCAGCTTGGAGAGGGCCATGAACACTGAAGCTTTCTTT. Translating gives CASSLERAMNTEAFF.

This chain uses TRBV7-9 with TRBJ2-7; 10 bases line up with TRBD2. Germline-derived CDR1 and CDR2 are SEHNR and FQNEAQ (reference sequence). CDR3 size: 14 residues. CDR3: CASSLQRSGGGEEV. Here the CDR3 DNA reads TGTGCCAGCAGCTTACAAAGAAGCGGGGGGGGGGAGGAGGTC.

The V and J genes are TRBV9 and TRBJ2-2; D ambiguous. With 2 bases removed from V and 16 bases from J, the gap between germline ends came to 15 bases. CDR3 size: 12 residues. Germline V gene sequence: CDR1 SGDLS, CDR2 YYNGEE. In nucleotides, the CDR3 is TGTGCCAGCAGCGTCGGTGCCGGCGAGAAGTTTTTT. This gives the protein CASSVGAGEKFF.

As to this clonotype: Sequence at one end of the junction differs from germline and may be a read error. The V and J genes are TRBV7-6 and TRBJ2-1; D is perhaps TRBD1 (6 bases). CDR1 and CDR2 (germline): SGHVS, FNYEAQ. The length of the CDR3 is 15 residues. CDR3 bases: TGTGCCAGCAGCTTAGCCCACGGGACAAAAAATGACCAGTTCTTC. Translated, it gives CASSLAHGTKNDQFF.

The chain links TRBV7-8 to TRBJ2-7; D is unresolved. The CDR3 is made up of 14 amino acids. The germline V and J ends were trimmed by 5 bases and 9 bases, with 20 bases remaining between them. Germline-derived CDR1 and CDR2 are SGHVS and FQNEAQ. This chain's CDR3 is CASSPAAGPDAQYF. DNA of the CDR3: TGTGCCAGCAGCCCCGCGGCAGGACCCGACGCGCAGTACTTC.

The chain is built from TRBV7-3 and TRBJ2-5; 8 bases fit TRBD2. The V and J ends lost 6 bases and 4 bases, in that order; junction bases with no gene match: 10. The CDR3 sequence is 15 residues long. Germline values: CDR1 SGHTA, CDR2 FQGTGA. Written as DNA, the CDR3 is TGTGCCAGCAGTTCTTCTAGCGGGTCCCCAGAGACCCAGTACTTC. Translated, it gives CASSSSSGSPETQYF. The whole variable domain, filled in from reference TRBV7-3 and TRBJ2-5, reads GAGVSQTPSNKVTEKGKYVELRCDPISGHTALYWYRQSLGQGPEFLIYFQGTGAADDSGLPNDRFFAVRPEGSVSTLKIQRTERGDSAVYLCASSSSSGSPETQYFGPGTRLLVL.

As concerns this clonotype: Sequence at one end of the junction differs from germline and may be a read error. This sequence joins TRBV7-3 and TRBJ2-7, with D tentatively TRBD2 (7 bases). The CDR3 is 15 residues long. The V gene's germline CDR1 is SGHTA and CDR2 FQGTGA. The CDR3 protein is CASTLGGGPSGANDF. In DNA, the CDR3 is TGTGCCAGCACCCTAGGGGGGGGGCCCTCCGGCGCCAACGACTTC. Full variable domain (remainder filled in from reference TRBV7-3 and TRBJ2-7): GAGVSQTPSNKVTEKGKYVELRCDPISGHTALYWYRQSLGQGPEFLIYFQGTGAADDSGLPNDRFFAVRPEGSVSTLKIQRTERGDSAVYLCASTLGGGPSGANDFGPGTRLTVT.

The chain uses TRBV19 and TRBJ1-5; no reliable D call. CDR3 size: 12 residues. The germline V gene encodes CDR1 LNHDA and CDR2 SQIVND (reference sequence). Trimming removed 4 bases from V and 7 bases from J, with 8 bases in between. DNA for the CDR3: TGTGCCAGTAGTACCGGTAGACAGCCCCAGCATTTT. Encoded protein: CASSTGRQPQHF.

A few counts support this clonotype. This chain connects TRBV7-6 to TRBJ2-7; TRBD2 matches at 7 bases. The V gene end was trimmed by 7 bases and the J gene end by 11 bases; junction bases not matched to a gene: 8. CDR3 length equals 11 residues. Germline CDR1 is SGHVS and CDR2 is FNYEAQ. The CDR3 DNA reads as TGTGCCAGCACCCTAGGGAGGGTCGAGTACGTC. It codes for CASTLGRVEYV.

Comments on this clonotype: The germline gene is not matched at one end of the junction; a read error may be the cause. This rearrangement joins TRBV5-1 to TRBJ1-1, with D perhaps matching TRBD1 (5 bases). Per the germline V gene, CDR1 is SGHRS and CDR2 is YFSETQ. There are 14 residues in the CDR3. This CDR3 reads CASSYDSQYGEAFF. DNA of the CDR3: TGTGCCAGCAGTTACGACAGTCAATATGGTGAAGCTTTCTTT.

The chain recombines TRBV7-3 with TRBJ2-7, with a weak D call TRBD1 (5 bases). The germline gives CDR1 SGHTA, CDR2 FQGTGA. Trimming removed 5 bases at V and 7 bases at J, with 18 bases between. This CDR3 contains 14 residues. The CDR3 DNA reads as TGTGCCAGCAGCCCAGTGCCCTGGGGCAATGAGCAGTACTTC. It specifies CASSPVPWGNEQYF.